What follows is one T cell receptor (beta chain) and its context. RNA totalling roughly 0.45 to 1 ug underwent reverse transcription with random hexamers. Amplification of TCR beta CDR3 by immunoSEQ multiplex PCR spanned 54 Vbeta and 13 Jbeta. TCRdb independently ran MiXCR on the immunoSEQ multiplex PCR reads; one entry per CDR3 protein. The data hold about 200,000 distinct CDR3 sequences, with roughly 96% observed a single time. CD8+ and CD4+ blood T cells underwent TCR beta sequencing. The CD8+ and CD4+ T cells were negatively isolated, with the TEMRA cells enriched by FACS. This specimen belongs to a study of CD8 T cells in Susac syndrome. V was shortened by 10 bases and J by 7 bases, with 13 bases between the two germline ends. The CDR3 is 11 amino acids. Germline V CDR1 and CDR2: MNHEY, SMNVEV (reference sequence).

The receptor was isolated from a human donor in good health. Sequencing was carried out using CD4+ T cells from PBMCs. The chain combines TRBV27 with TRBJ1-2; maybe TRBD1 (6 bases). The CDR3 protein is CATQGRGGYTF. The DNA for the CDR3 is TGTGCCACCCAGGGGAGGGGTGGCTACACCTTC.